The 27 T cell receptor beta chains given below trace back to one sample, sequenced in a study of OX40 agonist ivuxolimab in advanced cancers. Libraries were made using the immunoSEQ multiplex PCR assay. TCRdb obtained this table from immuneACCESS and retained in-frame rearrangements with V and J assigned. These tables miss some clones; where compared with another copy, unresolved V genes account for less than half of the shortfall, and the remainder is unexplained. Present in this sample are 100,000 or so clones, approximately 85% of which were seen just once. Clones ranked in the top ten supply 3% to 4% of the sample. The specimen was CD4+ or CD8+ T cells sorted from blood, collected in a trial of the OX40 agonist ivuxolimab. These receptors originate from an adult with an advanced solid tumor such as melanoma, head and neck, liver or kidney cancer.

The rearrangement uses TRBV2 and TRBJ2-2; the match to TRBD2 covers 8 bases. Germline assignment: CDR1 SNHLY and CDR2 FYNNEI. The CDR3 loop spans 15 amino acids. Trimming took 7 bases from V and 6 from J; bases not matched to a gene: 10. CDR3 sequence: CASTGGRRTSGELFF. The CDR3 DNA reads as TGTGCCAGCACGGGGGGGAGGAGGACCTCCGGGGAGCTGTTTTTT.

The rearrangement links TRBV7-2 to TRBJ2-5; D may correspond to TRBD1 or TRBD2 (7 bases each). The J call may be faulty, since TRBJ2-7 better matches the DNA end. The CDR3 has 15 residues. Germline values: CDR1 SGHTA, CDR2 FQGNSA. CDR3 loop: CASSPGGAGFREQYF. The CDR3 DNA reads TGTGCCAGCAGCCCAGGGGGGGCGGGATTTCGCGAGCAGTACTTC.

The rearrangement joins TRBV5-8 to TRBJ2-7, with D possibly matching TRBD2 (7 bases). V shed 1 base and J shed 3 bases, with 11 bases lying between them. CDR1 SGHTS and CDR2 YDEGEE come from the germline V gene. This CDR3 is 14 amino acids long. Here the CDR3 reads CASSLIGGLYEQYF. The CDR3 DNA reads as TGTGCCAGCAGCTTGATCGGGGGGCTCTACGAGCAGTACTTC.

The rearrangement joins TRBV6-1 to TRBJ2-7, with D perhaps matching TRBD1 or TRBD2 (5 bases each). The germline V gene has CDR1 MNHNS and CDR2 SASEGT. CDR3 length: 14 amino acids. V was pared by 6 bases and J by 2 bases, with 14 bases between. CDR3: CASRSRDGAYEQYF. CDR3 sequence (DNA): TGTGCCAGCAGAAGCCGGGACGGAGCCTACGAGCAGTACTTC.

The CDR3 nucleotides are TGTGCCACCATGCAGGGACTAGCGGAGCACGAGCAGTACTTC. Its translation: CATMQGLAEHEQYF. This chain links TRBV2 with TRBJ2-7, with TRBD2 matching 11 bases. V shed 10 bases and J 5 bases; nucleotides not matched to a gene: 10. This CDR3 region has 14 residues. The germline V gene has CDR1 SNHLY and CDR2 FYNNEI.

The rearrangement uses TRBV5-1 and TRBJ2-3; D might be TRBD1 (5 bases). The ends were cut back, 4 bases at V and 4 bases at J, with 13 bases in the middle. The CDR3 runs 14 residues. Germline V gene data show CDR1 as SGHRS and CDR2 as YFSETQ. The CDR3 nucleotides read TGCGCCAGCAGCCCCACAGACAGACCAGATACGCAGTATTTT. Translating it yields CASSPTDRPDTQYF.

With respect to this clone: The sample carries other DNA sequences with the same CDR3. V and J are TRBV28 and TRBJ1-4; 9 bases map to TRBD1. The V segment lost 3 bases and the J segment 7 bases; nucleotides outside the gene matches: 0. Germline CDR1 and CDR2: MDHEN and SYDVKM. The CDR3 contains 13 residues. The CDR3 DNA is TGTGCCAGCAGTTTGACAGGGGGTGAAAAACTGTTTTTT. This encodes CASSLTGGEKLFF.

The V call is TRBV11-2, the J call TRBJ2-7, with 7 bases fitting TRBD2. This CDR3 spans 17 amino acids. CDR1 is SGHAT, CDR2 FQNNGV, per germline. J was trimmed by 7 bases and V by 2 bases; bases with no gene match: 17. The CDR3 region has the DNA TGTGCCAGCAGCTTACTTCCTTTGGCGGGGGTCTACGAGGAGCAGTACTTC. It translates to CASSLLPLAGVYEEQYF.

The gene calls are TRBV7-9 and TRBJ1-5; D call uncertain. Germline CDR1 is SEHNR and CDR2 is FQNEAQ (reference sequence). This CDR3 has 12 amino acids. Between the trimmed V and J ends, which lost 5 bases and 8 bases, there was a span of 10 bases. The CDR3 DNA is TGTGCCAGCAGCGTAGGAAAGGAGCCCCAGCATTTT. This translates into CASSVGKEPQHF.

CDR3 DNA sequence: TGTGCCAGCAGCTCATTGAACCCGGGAGAGCAGTACTTC. Its translation is CASSSLNPGEQYF. The chain links TRBV7-3 to TRBJ2-7, with a weak D call TRBD2 (5 bases). Trimming removed 4 bases from V and 7 bases from J, with 14 bases in between. CDR1 and CDR2 (germline): SGHTA, FQGTGA. This CDR3 is built from 13 residues.

This clone has more than one count but fewer than ten. J is TRBJ2-1 and V is TRBV27, with no clear D. V gave up 6 bases and J gave up 8 bases, with 14 bases separating them. Per the germline V gene, CDR1 is MNHEY and CDR2 is SMNVEV (reference sequence). This CDR3 has 13 residues. Here the CDR3 reads CASSPGPRDEQFF. The CDR3 nucleotides read TGTGCCAGCAGCCCCGGACCTAGGGATGAGCAGTTCTTC.

V gene TRBV5-1 combines with J gene TRBJ2-3, with TRBD2 matching over 9 bases. The V gene end was trimmed by 4 bases and the J gene end by 0 bases; junction bases not matched to a gene: 12. Germline V lookup: CDR1 SGHRS, CDR2 YFSETQ. The CDR3 spans 18 residues. The CDR3: CASSPRAVLAGSTDTQYF. The CDR3 DNA sequence: TGCGCCAGCAGCCCCCGGGCGGTACTAGCGGGTAGCACAGATACGCAGTATTTT.

The rearrangement links TRBV5-1 to TRBJ1-1; 8 bases match TRBD1. Germline CDR1 reads SGHRS; CDR2 reads YFSETQ. J gave up 1 base and V 1 base, and 3 bases lay outside the gene matches. The CDR3 runs 15 residues. In DNA form, the CDR3 reads TGCGCCAGCAGCTTGTCTGGGACAGGGAACACTGAAGCTTTCTTT. As protein: CASSLSGTGNTEAFF.

The chain carries TRBV30 and TRBJ2-3; 8 bases are shared with TRBD2. Germline trimming cut 3 bases from V and 5 bases from J; bases unmatched to any gene: 7. Looked up from germline, CDR1 is GTSNPN and CDR2 is SVGIG (reference sequence). CDR3 size: 14 residues. CDR3 DNA sequence: TGTGCCTGGAGGGGTCGGGAGGGCCGAGATACGCAGTATTTT. Its protein product is CAWRGREGRDTQYF.

The rearrangement links TRBV30 to TRBJ2-1; the match to TRBD2 covers 7 bases. V lost 1 base, J lost 9 bases, and 9 bases stayed unmatched. From germline, CDR1 is GTSNPN and CDR2 SVGIG (reference sequence). The CDR3 runs 14 residues. The CDR3 region is CAWSGGGSGSEQFF. The CDR3 DNA reads as TGTGCCTGGAGTGGCGGCGGGAGTGGGAGTGAGCAGTTCTTC.

V and J are TRBV28 and TRBJ1-6; no clear D gene. V lost 3 bases to trimming and J lost 6 bases, with 3 bases between them. CDR1 is MDHEN, CDR2 SYDVKM, per germline. The CDR3 extends over 12 amino acids. The DNA of the CDR3 is TGTGCCAGCAGTTTCACTAATTCACCCCTCCACTTT. It codes for CASSFTNSPLHF.

V usage is TRBV7-9 and J usage is TRBJ1-4, with D possibly being TRBD1 (5 bases). Germline V gene lookup returns CDR1 SEHNR and CDR2 FQNEAQ (reference sequence). Trimming removed 5 bases from V and 8 bases from J, with 9 bases in between. The CDR3 spans 12 residues. CDR3 in DNA: TGTGCCAGCAGCCTCGGGGGGGAAAAACTGTTTTTT. Amino acid sequence: CASSLGGEKLFF.

This chain connects TRBV28 to TRBJ1-2; D remains ambiguous. V dropped 4 bases and J dropped 7 bases, with 16 bases sitting between them. The germline V gene has CDR1 MDHEN and CDR2 SYDVKM. The CDR3 is 14 amino acids. The CDR3 reads CASSSTSAWGGYTF. CDR3 coding DNA: TGTGCCAGCAGTTCAACCTCGGCCTGGGGTGGCTACACCTTC.

This chain connects TRBV5-6 to TRBJ1-1; no definite D call. The CDR3 covers 15 residues. The ends were cut back, 4 bases at V and 1 base at J, with 14 bases in the middle. From germline, CDR1 is SGHDT and CDR2 YYEEEE. Here the CDR3 DNA reads TGTGCCAGCAGCCCTCGGGCGGGTACGAACACTGAAGCTTTCTTT. Translating gives CASSPRAGTNTEAFF. Full variable domain (rest looked up from reference TRBV5-6 and TRBJ1-1): DAGVTQSPTHLIKTRGQQVTLRCSPKSGHDTVSWYQQALGQGPQFIFQYYEEEERQRGNFPDRFSGHQFPNYSSELNVNALLLGDSALYLCASSPRAGTNTEAFFGQGTRLTVV.

The chain uses TRBV6-6 and TRBJ2-1, with unresolved D. V gave up 0 bases and J gave up 0 bases, with 3 bases separating them. This CDR3 is 14 amino acids long. In germline, CDR1 is MNHNY, CDR2 SVGAGI (reference sequence). CDR3 region: CASSYSGSYNEQFF. The CDR3, as DNA: TGTGCCAGCAGTTACTCGGGCTCCTACAATGAGCAGTTCTTC.

The gene calls are TRBV12-5 and TRBJ2-2; D gene uncertain. V was cut by 2 bases and J by 4 bases, with 5 bases left in between. CDR3 length equals 13 residues. CDR1 is LGHNT, CDR2 FRNRAP, per germline. The CDR3, as DNA: TGTGCTAGTGGTTTGTTTATCACCGGGGAGCTGTTTTTT. Its protein product is CASGLFITGELFF.

Here the CDR3 DNA reads TGTGCCAGCAGCGTAGGGGCGGGGGCCAAAAACATTCAGTACTTC. It codes for CASSVGAGAKNIQYF. The chain joins TRBV9 to TRBJ2-4; D is possibly TRBD2 (6 bases). This CDR3 has 15 residues. From germline, CDR1 is SGDLS and CDR2 YYNGEE. The V end was cut by 0 bases, the J end by 1 base, with 8 bases between.

The chain links TRBV7-9 to TRBJ2-3, with D unclear. The CDR3 extends over 15 amino acids. Trimming cost V 2 bases and J 0 bases, with 9 bases left between them. Germline V gives CDR1 SEHNR, CDR2 FQNEAQ (reference sequence). CDR3 in DNA: TGTGCCAGCAGCTTAATGGCAGCAAGCACAGATACGCAGTATTTT. Translated: CASSLMAASTDTQYF.

The CDR3 nucleotides read TGTGCCAGCAGCTTCGGGGGGCGGATGGAGCAGTACTTC. Protein: CASSFGGRMEQYF. V gene TRBV7-2 combines with J gene TRBJ2-7; tentative D call: TRBD2 (7 bases). Trimming removed 3 bases from V and 7 bases from J, with 13 bases in between. There are 13 residues in the CDR3. The V gene's germline CDR1 is SGHTA and CDR2 FQGNSA.

Turning to this clone: The sample holds other DNA sequences that translate to the same CDR3. This chain uses TRBV14 with TRBJ2-3; 7 bases are shared with TRBD1. V shed 4 bases, J shed 1 base, and the junction held 8 bases outside the gene matches. Germline assignment: CDR1 SGHDN and CDR2 FVKESK. The CDR3 extends over 16 amino acids. The CDR3 DNA follows: TGTGCCAGCAGCCCCTTCCAGGGGGATGGCACAGATACGCAGTATTTT. Its translation: CASSPFQGDGTDTQYF. Combining the CDR3 with reference TRBV14 and TRBJ2-3 gives the whole variable domain EAGVTQFPSHSVIEKGQTVTLRCDPISGHDNLYWYRRVMGKEIKFLLHFVKESKQDESGMPNNRFLAERTGGTYSTLKVQPAELEDSGVYFCASSPFQGDGTDTQYFGPGTRLTVL.

The V gene is TRBV7-6, the J gene TRBJ2-5; D tentatively fits TRBD1 or TRBD2 (7 bases each). This CDR3 has 14 residues. V was clipped by 4 bases and J by 3 bases, with 12 bases between them. CDR1 SGHVS and CDR2 FNYEAQ come from the germline V gene. Written as DNA, the CDR3 is TGTGCCAGCAGCTCCTCAGGGGGGGAAGAGACCCAGTACTTC. Translation: CASSSSGGEETQYF.

This clone came up a few times. The DNA for the CDR3 is TGCGCCAGCAGCCAAGATCTCCTAGCGGCCGGCACCGGGGAGCTGTTTTTT. This encodes CASSQDLLAAGTGELFF. The chain uses TRBV4-3 and TRBJ2-2; 7 bases agree with TRBD2. CDR1 and CDR2 from the germline V gene are LGHNA and YSLEER. CDR3 length equals 17 residues. V was clipped by 0 bases and J by 4 bases; unmatched bases: 8.